These 18 T cell receptor beta chains were all obtained from the same sample, sequenced in a study of shared clonotypes between healthy human individuals. Naive CD8 isolation took CD45RO-negative cells positively selected for CCR7 and excluded terminally differentiated effector memory CD45RA+ cells. Sequenced by immunoSEQ multiplex PCR; TCRdb stores in-frame clones only, minus some. The repertoire includes around 1.9 million clones, approximately 94% of them detected once, and over 1.5% sits in the top ten. Sequenced material: naive CD8+ T cells from PBMCs. The source is a man in his late teens or twenties in good health. Some clones in this sample may be carry-over from other donors' samples.

The J gene is TRBJ1-6, the V gene TRBV6-5; D remains ambiguous. Per the germline V gene, CDR1 is MNHEY and CDR2 is SVGAGI. Trimming cost V 2 bases and J 9 bases, with 8 bases left between them. The CDR3 consists of 13 residues. The CDR3 here is CASSYQTVSPLHF. The CDR3 DNA reads as TGTGCCAGCAGTTACCAGACGGTTTCACCCCTCCACTTT.

V usage is TRBV11-2 and J usage is TRBJ2-7; D remains ambiguous. Trimming removed 5 bases from V and 3 bases from J, with 20 bases in between. CDR1 is SGHAT, CDR2 FQNNGV, per germline. This CDR3 has 16 amino acids. CDR3: CASSPPPGYPNYEQYF. CDR3 coding DNA: TGTGCCAGCAGCCCTCCCCCCGGCTACCCAAACTACGAGCAGTACTTC.

Concerning this clone: Other DNA sequences in the sample encode the same CDR3. CDR3 sequence: CASSLGLETQYF. The DNA of the CDR3 is TGTGCCAGCAGCTTGGGGTTGGAGACCCAGTACTTC. The chain links TRBV5-4 to TRBJ2-5; no firm D call. The CDR3 spans 12 residues. From germline, CDR1 is SGHNT and CDR2 YYREEE (reference sequence). The germline V and J ends were trimmed by 0 bases and 5 bases, with 5 bases remaining between them.

The chain couples TRBV6-5 to TRBJ2-5; 12 bases map to TRBD1. CDR3 length: 16 amino acids. Trimming at V came to 2 bases and at J to 5 bases, leaving 6 bases not matched to a gene. Germline CDR1 MNHEY, CDR2 SVGAGI. The CDR3 region is CASSYPGTGGMETQYF. Written as DNA, the CDR3 is TGTGCCAGCAGTTACCCTGGGACAGGGGGCATGGAGACCCAGTACTTC.

The chain joins TRBV7-6 to TRBJ2-5; TRBD2 aligns across 8 bases. The germline V gene encodes CDR1 SGHVS and CDR2 FNYEAQ. The CDR3 is 17 residues long. Losses at the gene ends were 5 bases for V and 3 bases for J; bases not matched to a gene: 14. CDR3 coding DNA: TGTGCCAGCAGCCTTATTTATAGCGGGACCACTAAAGAGACCCAGTACTTC. Its protein product is CASSLIYSGTTKETQYF.

The chain combines TRBV6-5 with TRBJ2-7; D is perhaps TRBD1 or TRBD2 (5 bases each). Germline V CDR1 and CDR2: MNHEY, SVGAGI. The CDR3 has 14 residues. V was pared by 0 bases and J by 5 bases, with 11 bases between. The CDR3 DNA follows: TGTGCCAGCAGTTACTCGAAGGGACCCCACGAGCAGTACTTC. Its translation is CASSYSKGPHEQYF.

To note about this clone: Other DNA sequences of this sample code for an identical CDR3. The chain is built from TRBV4-1 and TRBJ2-7; 12 nucleotides line up with TRBD2. Losses at the gene ends were 1 base for V and 0 bases for J; bases not matched to a gene: 1. The CDR3 runs to 16 residues. The germline gives CDR1 MGHRA, CDR2 YSYEKL. DNA for the CDR3: TGCGCCAGCAGCCAAGGGACTAGCGGGACCTCCTACGAGCAGTACTTC. Amino acids: CASSQGTSGTSYEQYF.

The CDR3 here is CASSLLTYEQYF. The CDR3 DNA reads as TGTGCCAGCAGCTTGCTCACCTACGAGCAGTACTTC. The J gene is TRBJ2-7, the V gene TRBV27; D is unclear. Per germline, CDR1 MNHEY and CDR2 SMNVEV (reference sequence). Trimming took 6 bases from V and 2 from J, leaving 8 bases between them. CDR3 size: 12 residues.

The J gene is TRBJ1-4, the V gene TRBV15, with 7 bases identical to TRBD1. CDR3 length equals 15 residues. Trimming at V came to 2 bases and at J to 8 bases, leaving 8 bases not matched to a gene. CDR1 and CDR2 (germline): LNHNV, YYDKDF (reference sequence). CDR3 DNA sequence: TGTGCCACCAGCAGATCCCAGGGGGTCAGGGAAAAACTGTTTTTT. Residues: CATSRSQGVREKLFF. Combining the CDR3 with reference TRBV15 and TRBJ1-4 gives the whole variable domain DAMVIQNPRYQVTQFGKPVTLSCSQTLNHNVMYWYQQKSSQAPKLLFHYYDKDFNNEADTPDNFQSRRPNTSFCFLDIRSPGLGDTAMYLCATSRSQGVREKLFFGSGTQLSVL.

Regarding this clone: In the same sample, other DNA sequences code for this CDR3. The rearrangement links TRBV28 to TRBJ1-1, with D maybe TRBD1 (6 bases). The CDR3 contains 12 residues. V gave up 3 bases and J gave up 6 bases, with 8 bases separating them. CDR1 is MDHEN, CDR2 SYDVKM, per germline. The CDR3 DNA is TGTGCCAGCAGTTTCGGGGGGCCTGAAGCTTTCTTT. Translation: CASSFGGPEAFF.

The rearrangement uses TRBV7-7 and TRBJ2-7, with D perhaps matching TRBD1 (6 bases). Per the germline V gene, CDR1 is SSHAT and CDR2 is FNYEAQ (reference sequence). The V end was cut by 5 bases, the J end by 3 bases, with 11 bases between. The CDR3 contains 13 residues. DNA for the CDR3: TGTGCCAGCAGCCCCGGACAGAGCTACGAGCAGTACTTC. It translates to CASSPGQSYEQYF.

Of note for this clone: Additional DNA sequences in this sample encode the identical CDR3. The chain is built from TRBV5-6 and TRBJ1-6, with no clear D. Germline values: CDR1 SGHDT, CDR2 YYEEEE. Trimming removed 0 bases at V and 7 bases at J, with 2 bases between. CDR3 size: 12 residues. CDR3 amino acids: CASSLGNSPLHF. In nucleotides, the CDR3 is TGTGCCAGCAGCTTGGGGAATTCACCCCTCCACTTT.

This chain joins TRBV27 and TRBJ2-1; no reliable D call. Germline CDR1 is MNHEY and CDR2 is SMNVEV (reference sequence). Trimming cost V 5 bases and J 3 bases, with 14 bases left between them. The length of the CDR3 is 15 residues. The CDR3 region is CASSPIPVRYNEQFF. CDR3 bases: TGTGCCAGCAGTCCCATCCCCGTTCGCTACAATGAGCAGTTCTTC.

J is TRBJ2-7 and V is TRBV29-1; no reliable D call. The V and J ends lost 3 bases and 7 bases respectively, with 10 bases between them. This CDR3 has 11 residues. The germline V gene has CDR1 SQVTM and CDR2 ANQGSEA. The CDR3: CSVDAGLEQYF. The CDR3 DNA sequence: TGCAGCGTTGATGCCGGCTTGGAGCAGTACTTC.

The V gene is TRBV10-1, the J gene TRBJ2-7; 9 bases are shared with TRBD2. Germline V gene data show CDR1 as WNHNN and CDR2 as SYGVQD (reference sequence). V lost 4 bases, J lost 0 bases, and 7 bases stayed unmatched. CDR3 length: 16 amino acids. This chain's CDR3 is CASSGLADISSYEQYF. The CDR3 DNA is TGCGCCAGCAGTGGACTAGCGGATATAAGCTCCTACGAGCAGTACTTC.

Regarding this clone: Within the sample, other DNA sequences also encode this same CDR3. V is TRBV5-4 and J is TRBJ2-7, with 8 bases that match TRBD1. Germline CDR1 and CDR2: SGHNT and YYREEE (reference sequence). J lost 4 bases, V lost 2 bases, and 2 bases had no gene match. The CDR3 sequence is 13 residues long. Written as DNA, the CDR3 is TGTGCCAGCAGCTTCACAGGGGGATACGAGCAGTACTTC. Translated: CASSFTGGYEQYF.

This clone was seen only once. This chain links TRBV9 with TRBJ2-3; 8 bases are shared with TRBD1. The CDR3 sequence is 16 residues long. Looked up from germline, CDR1 is SGDLS and CDR2 is YYNGEE. With V trimmed by 3 bases and J by 0 bases, 6 bases remained unmatched. CDR3 protein: CASSARQGSSTDTQYF. The DNA of the CDR3 is TGTGCCAGCAGCGCTAGACAGGGGTCTAGCACAGATACGCAGTATTTT.

The CDR3 DNA is TGCAGTGAAGGGGGGAACACTGAAGCTTTCTTT. Translation gives CSEGGNTEAFF. The chain couples TRBV20-1 to TRBJ1-1; the D gene is possibly TRBD1 (6 bases). Germline V gene lookup returns CDR1 DFQATT and CDR2 SNEGSKA (reference sequence). The germline V and J ends were trimmed by 7 bases and 1 base, with 7 bases remaining between them. This CDR3 has 11 residues.